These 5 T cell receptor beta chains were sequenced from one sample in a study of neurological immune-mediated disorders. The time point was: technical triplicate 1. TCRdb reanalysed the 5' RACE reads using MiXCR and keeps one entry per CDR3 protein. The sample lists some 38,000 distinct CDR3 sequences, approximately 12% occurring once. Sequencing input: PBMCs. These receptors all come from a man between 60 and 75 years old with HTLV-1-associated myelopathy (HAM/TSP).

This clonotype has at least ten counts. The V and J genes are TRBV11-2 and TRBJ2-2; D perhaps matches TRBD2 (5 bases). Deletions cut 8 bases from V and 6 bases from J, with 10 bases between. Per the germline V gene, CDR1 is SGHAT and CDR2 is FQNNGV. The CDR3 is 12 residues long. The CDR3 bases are TGTGCCAGCGCTGCGGGTCCCGGGGAGCTGTTTTTT. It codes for CASAAGPGELFF.

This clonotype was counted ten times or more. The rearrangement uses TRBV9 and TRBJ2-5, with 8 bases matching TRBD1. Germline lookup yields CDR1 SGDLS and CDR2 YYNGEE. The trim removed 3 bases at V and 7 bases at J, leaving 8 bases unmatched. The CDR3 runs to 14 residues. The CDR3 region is CASSAAGGSGTQYF. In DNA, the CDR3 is TGTGCCAGCAGCGCGGCAGGGGGCTCGGGGACCCAGTACTTC.

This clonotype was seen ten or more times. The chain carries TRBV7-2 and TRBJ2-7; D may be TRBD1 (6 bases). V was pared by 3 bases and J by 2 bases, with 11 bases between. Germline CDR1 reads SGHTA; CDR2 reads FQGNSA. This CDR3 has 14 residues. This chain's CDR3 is CASSFKQGPYEQYF. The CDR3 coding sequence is TGTGCCAGCAGCTTCAAACAGGGTCCCTACGAGCAGTACTTC.

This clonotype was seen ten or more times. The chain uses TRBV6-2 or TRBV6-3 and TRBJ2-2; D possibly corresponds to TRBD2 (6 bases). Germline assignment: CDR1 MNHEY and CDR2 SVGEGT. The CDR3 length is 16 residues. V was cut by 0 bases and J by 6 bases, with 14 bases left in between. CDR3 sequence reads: CASSYSAGKKAGELFF. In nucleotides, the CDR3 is TGTGCCAGCAGTTACTCGGCGGGGAAAAAGGCCGGGGAGCTGTTTTTT.

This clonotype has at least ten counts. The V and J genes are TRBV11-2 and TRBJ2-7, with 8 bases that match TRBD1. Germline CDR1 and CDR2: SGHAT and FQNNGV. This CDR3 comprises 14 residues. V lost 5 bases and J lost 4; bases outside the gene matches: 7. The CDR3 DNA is TGTGCCAGCAGCCTCGGACAGGGCCAATACGAGCAGTACTTC. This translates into CASSLGQGQYEQYF.